This T cell receptor (beta chain) appears in the sequencing data of a study of T-cell reconstitution after alpha-beta-depleted transplantation in children. General study results and limits: The high TCRbeta diversity at day 60 in some patients came from surviving recipient T cells and thymic progenitors. Several hundred expanded graft clones reportedly supplied alpha-beta T cells about two months after transplant. Fresh T-cell production supplied most of the T-cell counts and diversity seen one year after transplant.

TCRbeta library construction was performed incorporating unique molecular identifiers. TCRdb re-derived calls from the PCR reads in MiXCR, one entry per CDR3 protein. The sample includes a few hundred thousand distinct CDR3 sequences, 20% to 30% of them seen just once. CDR3 size: 15 residues. Between the trimmed V and J ends, which lost 2 bases and 1 base, there was a span of 10 bases. The germline V gene encodes CDR1 MNHEY and CDR2 SVGEGT. Notes on this clonotype: What it binds is not known.

The chain recombines TRBV6-2 or TRBV6-3 with TRBJ2-3; D is uncertain. This specimen consisted of PBMCs, mostly from graft donor cells, obtained 360 days after TCRalphabeta/CD19-depleted stem cell transplant. The receptor was derived from a female patient aged 2-10 years who had a stem cell transplant for congenital amegakaryocytic thrombocytopenia, so the T cells may come from the graft donor. The CDR3 nucleotides are TGTGCCAGCAGTTACGGGGTGTCTGGCACAGATACGCAGTATTTT. Translated: CASSYGVSGTDTQYF.